Each of the 27 T cell receptor beta chains below was sequenced from the same sample in a study of blood T cell repertoires in COVID-19. Repertoires were generated with immunoSEQ multiplex PCR, while TCRdb's copy carries only in-frame clones and drops some. Of about 220,000 clones listed, 80% to 90% are singletons. The sequenced sample was PBMCs or T cells enriched from blood (not recorded which). These receptors were taken from a woman in her thirties or forties with acute COVID-19.

This clone appeared once. The J gene is TRBJ1-1, the V gene TRBV7-2, with 8 bases matching TRBD1. Trimming removed 1 base from V and 4 bases from J; junction bases left unmatched: 11. Germline V gives CDR1 SGHTA, CDR2 FQGNSA. CDR3 length: 17 amino acids. The CDR3 region is CASSLGLGQAFFTEAFF. The CDR3 DNA is TGTGCCAGCAGCTTAGGGTTGGGACAGGCGTTCTTCACTGAAGCTTTCTTT.

The genes are TRBV5-4 and TRBJ2-2, with D possibly being TRBD1 (5 bases). The germline CDR1 and CDR2 sequences are SGHNT and YYREEE (reference sequence). The CDR3 has 16 amino acids. The V end was cut by 0 bases, the J end by 0 bases, with 9 bases between. The CDR3 region is CASSLAARANTGELFF. Here the CDR3 DNA reads TGTGCCAGCAGCTTGGCAGCCAGGGCGAACACCGGGGAGCTGTTTTTT.

This chain uses TRBV5-1 with TRBJ2-2, with D unclear. Between the trimmed V and J ends, which lost 0 bases and 4 bases, there was a span of 10 bases. From germline, CDR1 is SGHRS and CDR2 YFSETQ. The CDR3 extends over 15 amino acids. CDR3 loop: CASSLGPSRTGELFF. The CDR3 nucleotides read TGCGCCAGCAGCTTGGGCCCTTCGCGCACCGGGGAGCTGTTTTTT.

The rearrangement links TRBV2 to TRBJ1-2; the D is unclear. Germline CDR1 is SNHLY and CDR2 is FYNNEI. The CDR3 covers 12 residues. V lost 10 bases, J lost 1 base, and 10 bases lay in between. The CDR3 DNA sequence: TGTGCCACCAAACAGAGTAACTATGGCTACACCTTC. It yields the protein CATKQSNYGYTF.

This chain connects TRBV2 to TRBJ2-1; 7 positions match TRBD1. With 4 bases clipped from V and 8 bases from J, the junction kept 8 bases outside the gene matches. This CDR3 has 14 residues. Germline values: CDR1 SNHLY, CDR2 FYNNEI. As DNA, the CDR3 is TGTGCCAGCAGTGTTGACAGGGTTGTGGATGAGCAGTTCTTC. Protein product: CASSVDRVVDEQFF.

This clone was observed at least ten times. The CDR3 region is CASSNTQGGGETQYF. The CDR3 nucleotides read TGTGCCAGCAGCAACACTCAGGGGGGAGGCGAGACCCAGTACTTC. The V and J genes are TRBV7-9 and TRBJ2-5; D may be TRBD1 (7 bases). V lost 5 bases to trimming and J lost 5 bases, with 18 bases between them. The CDR3 covers 15 residues. From germline, CDR1 is SEHNR and CDR2 FQNEAQ (reference sequence). Full variable domain (missing parts from reference TRBV7-9 and TRBJ2-5): DTGVSQNPRHKITKRGQNVTFRCDPISEHNRLYWYRQTLGQGPEFLTYFQNEAQLEKSRLLSDRFSAERPKGSFSTLEIQRTEQGDSAMYLCASSNTQGGGETQYFGPGTRLLVL.

The rearrangement joins TRBV30 to TRBJ1-1, with D unresolved. Per germline, CDR1 GTSNPN and CDR2 SVGIG (reference sequence). The CDR3 totals 15 residues. With 0 bases removed from V and 6 bases from J, the gap between germline ends came to 17 bases. CDR3 nucleotide sequence: TGTGCCTGGAGTGTAACACGGACGGGAGGGTCTGAAGCTTTCTTT. This codes for CAWSVTRTGGSEAFF.

The chain carries TRBV5-1 and TRBJ2-5; 10 nucleotides match TRBD2. The CDR3 loop spans 17 amino acids. V shed 4 bases and J 5 bases; nucleotides not matched to a gene: 14. CDR1 SGHRS and CDR2 YFSETQ come from the germline V gene. The CDR3 sequence is CASSPPSGGIKGETQYF. CDR3 DNA: TGCGCCAGCAGCCCCCCTAGCGGGGGAATCAAGGGGGAGACCCAGTACTTC. Looking up the rest from reference TRBV5-1 and TRBJ2-5 gives the full variable domain: KAGVTQTPRYLIKTRGQQVTLSCSPISGHRSVSWYQQTPGQGLQFLFEYFSETQRNKGNFPGRFSGRQFSNSRSEMNVSTLELGDSALYLCASSPPSGGIKGETQYFGPGTRLLVL.

V usage is TRBV7-8 and J usage is TRBJ1-2; 7 bases line up with TRBD1. This CDR3 is 14 amino acids long. Germline V CDR1 and CDR2: SGHVS, FQNEAQ. V dropped 5 bases and J dropped 5; count of bases not matched to a gene: 8. Here the CDR3 DNA reads TGTGCCAGCAGCCCCTCGACAGGGCCTTATGGCTACACCTTC. It translates to CASSPSTGPYGYTF. Full variable domain (rest looked up from reference TRBV7-8 and TRBJ1-2): GAGVSQSPRYKVAKRGQDVALRCDPISGHVSLFWYQQALGQGPEFLTYFQNEAQLDKSGLPSDRFFAERPEGSVSTLKIQRTQQEDSAVYLCASSPSTGPYGYTFGSGTRLTVV.

This clone appeared once. The chain links TRBV10-3 to TRBJ1-2, with 8 bases that match TRBD1. The CDR3 extends over 14 amino acids. V shed 4 bases, J shed 4 bases, and the junction held 5 bases outside the gene matches. Looked up from germline, CDR1 is ENHRY and CDR2 is SYGVKD. The CDR3 DNA reads as TGTGCCATCAGTGGGACAGGGTCGGGCTATGGCTACACCTTC. Its protein is CAISGTGSGYGYTF.

V usage is TRBV5-5 and J usage is TRBJ2-7; 7 bases are shared with TRBD1. After removal of 0 bases from V and 2 bases from J, the junction contained 2 bases not matched to a gene. The CDR3 runs to 14 residues. Per germline, CDR1 SGHKS and CDR2 YYEKEE (reference sequence). The CDR3 protein is CASSLGTGAYEQYV. CDR3 nucleotide sequence: TGTGCCAGCAGCTTGGGGACAGGCGCCTACGAGCAGTACGTC.

This clone was seen more than once but under ten times. The chain is built from TRBV18 and TRBJ1-5; 9 positions agree with TRBD1. Germline CDR1 KGHSH, CDR2 LQKENI. CDR3 size: 14 residues. V gave up 1 base and J gave up 5 bases; unmatched junction bases: 0. Here the CDR3 reads CASSPRQGDQPQHF. CDR3 bases: TGTGCCAGCTCACCACGACAGGGGGATCAGCCCCAGCATTTT.

V is TRBV11-3 and J is TRBJ2-1; 11 bases match TRBD2. The germline V gene encodes CDR1 SGHNT and CDR2 YENEEA. V trimming: 5 bases; J trimming: 4 bases; junction bases outside the gene matches: 4. The CDR3 has 15 residues. CDR3 in DNA: TGTGCCAGCAGCCGAACTAGCGGGGGTTACAATGAGCAGTTCTTC. Amino acids: CASSRTSGGYNEQFF.

This clone is a singleton in its sample. V gene TRBV7-9 combines with J gene TRBJ2-7; perhaps TRBD2 as D (6 bases). Trimming removed 3 bases from V and 0 bases from J, with 9 bases in between. The CDR3 length is 14 residues. CDR1 is SEHNR and CDR2 is FQNEAQ in the germline V gene (reference sequence). The CDR3 sequence is CASSLEGFSYEQYV. The CDR3 nucleotides read TGTGCCAGCAGCTTGGAGGGGTTCTCCTACGAGCAGTACGTC.

DNA for the CDR3: TGTGCCTGGAGTGTACGAGGGGGCGGTGGCTACACCTTC. Its protein product is CAWSVRGGGGYTF. This chain connects TRBV30 to TRBJ1-2, with TRBD1 matching over 7 bases. CDR1 GTSNPN and CDR2 SVGIG come from the germline V gene (reference sequence). CDR3 length: 13 amino acids. V trimming: 0 bases; J trimming: 7 bases; junction bases outside the gene matches: 5. The whole variable domain, filled in from reference TRBV30 and TRBJ1-2, reads SQTIHQWPATLVQPVGSPLSLECTVEGTSNPNLYWYRQAAGRGLQLLFYSVGIGQISSEVPQNLSASRPQDRQFILSSKKLLLSDSGFYLCAWSVRGGGGYTFGSGTRLTVV.

J is TRBJ1-2 and V is TRBV6-2 or TRBV6-3, with a weak D call TRBD1 (6 bases). The CDR3 has 13 amino acids. Germline V lookup: CDR1 MNHEY, CDR2 SVGEGT. V was cut by 2 bases and J by 8 bases, with 12 bases left in between. CDR3 sequence (DNA): TGTGCCAGCAGTTACCGGGCACAGGGCGGCTACACCTTC. The encoded protein is CASSYRAQGGYTF.

The rearrangement joins TRBV28 to TRBJ1-1, with D maybe TRBD1 (6 bases). This CDR3 is 15 amino acids long. Germline V CDR1 and CDR2: MDHEN, SYDVKM. Trimming shortened V by 4 bases and J by 1 base, and 13 bases separated the two germline ends. Here the CDR3 reads CASSSGGASNTEAFF. The CDR3 bases are TGTGCCAGCAGTTCGGGGGGGGCATCGAACACTGAAGCTTTCTTT.

The V gene is TRBV15, the J gene TRBJ2-5, with D maybe TRBD1 (6 bases). Germline CDR1 and CDR2: LNHNV and YYDKDF (reference sequence). The ends were cut back, 8 bases at V and 5 bases at J, with 15 bases in the middle. CDR3 length equals 13 residues. The CDR3 nucleotides are TGTGCCACCCGCATGGGGGCGGGTGAGACCCAGTACTTC. This translates into CATRMGAGETQYF.

The chain couples TRBV6-2 or TRBV6-3 to TRBJ1-6; D might be TRBD1 (5 bases). The ends were cut back, 0 bases at V and 6 bases at J, with 12 bases in the middle. Germline lookup yields CDR1 MNHEY and CDR2 SVGEGT. The CDR3 covers 16 residues. CDR3 coding DNA: TGTGCCAGCAGTTACTCGCCCGACAGCTCTAATTCACCCCTCCACTTT. Translated: CASSYSPDSSNSPLHF.

The CDR3 region is CASSLDGSDSPLHF. The CDR3 nucleotides read TGTGCCAGCAGCTTAGACGGGTCGGATTCACCCCTCCACTTT. The gene calls are TRBV7-2 and TRBJ1-6; D ambiguous. Looked up from germline, CDR1 is SGHTA and CDR2 is FQGNSA. The CDR3 covers 14 residues. Deletions cut 1 base from V and 8 bases from J, with 9 bases between.

This chain connects TRBV24-1 to TRBJ1-2; TRBD1 matches at 8 bases. Per germline, CDR1 KGHDR and CDR2 SFDVKD. CDR3 length: 14 residues. The junction had 6 bases not matched to a gene; V was cut back by 0 bases and J by 10 bases. The CDR3, as DNA: TGTGCCACCAGTGATTTGGAGGACAGGGCCGTCTACACCTTC. This sequence encodes CATSDLEDRAVYTF.

A note on this clone: Other DNA sequences in this specimen translate into the identical CDR3. Written as DNA, the CDR3 is TGTGCCAGCAGCTTTAGAAATGAGCAGTTCTTC. It specifies CASSFRNEQFF. The chain couples TRBV7-2 to TRBJ2-1; D is ambiguous. V dropped 3 bases and J dropped 7 bases, with 4 bases sitting between them. Germline loops: CDR1 SGHTA, CDR2 FQGNSA. The CDR3 totals 11 residues.

This clone appeared a few times. The J gene is TRBJ2-1, the V gene TRBV7-9; D gene uncertain. The CDR3 covers 16 residues. The germline CDR1 and CDR2 sequences are SEHNR and FQNEAQ (reference sequence). With 0 bases removed from V and 0 bases from J, the gap between germline ends came to 9 bases. CDR3 sequence (DNA): TGTGCCAGCAGCTTAGCGGGCACCTACTCCTACAATGAGCAGTTCTTC. Its protein is CASSLAGTYSYNEQFF.

This clone is a singleton in its sample. The genes are TRBV6-5 and TRBJ1-6, with 10 positions matching TRBD1. Per germline, CDR1 MNHEY and CDR2 SVGAGI. CDR3 length: 14 residues. J was trimmed by 3 bases and V by 8 bases; bases with no gene match: 1. The CDR3 spells CASGQGDYNSPLHF. The DNA of the CDR3 is TGTGCCAGCGGACAGGGGGACTATAATTCACCCCTCCACTTT.

The chain couples TRBV12-3 or TRBV12-4 to TRBJ1-2; D is possibly TRBD1 (6 bases). This CDR3 has 13 residues. V dropped 3 bases and J dropped 7 bases, with 12 bases sitting between them. The CDR3 sequence: CASSFGGARGYTF. The CDR3 DNA sequence: TGTGCCAGCAGTTTTGGGGGGGCGCGTGGCTACACCTTC.

The genes are TRBV24-1 and TRBJ2-3, with TRBD2 matching over 9 bases. There are 15 residues in the CDR3. Germline loops: CDR1 KGHDR, CDR2 SFDVKD. The V segment lost 5 bases and the J segment 5 bases; nucleotides outside the gene matches: 7. The CDR3 DNA follows: TGTGCCACCAGTGTCGGCGGGGGGGGTATAGATACGCAGTATTTT. It translates to CATSVGGGGIDTQYF.

The chain uses TRBV10-2 and TRBJ1-1; 7 positions match TRBD1. Trimming removed 6 bases from V and 1 base from J; junction bases left unmatched: 2. The CDR3 is made up of 13 amino acids. The germline V gene has CDR1 WSHSY and CDR2 SAAADI. CDR3 DNA sequence: TGCGCCAGCAGGACAGGGTCGAACACTGAAGCTTTCTTT. As protein: CASRTGSNTEAFF.